Presented here are 4 T cell receptor beta chains from one specimen sequenced in a study of cytomegalovirus exposure and HLA in healthy donors. The PCR made use of 60 Vbeta and 13 Jbeta primers. Profiling relied on immunoSEQ multiplex PCR, and the TCRdb table lists in-frame clones only, not all of them. The sample holds some 130,000 clones, 76% seen once. Sequenced material: PBMCs. The receptors come from a man aged 35-49 years in good health and CMV-seronegative.

The chain links TRBV13 to TRBJ2-7; TRBD2 matches at 10 bases. This CDR3 is built from 15 residues. J gave up 0 bases and V 3 bases, and 2 bases lay outside the gene matches. CDR1 is PRHDT, CDR2 FYEKMQ, per germline (reference sequence). CDR3 in amino acids: CASSLTSGFSYEQYF. In DNA form, the CDR3 reads TGTGCCAGCAGCTTGACTAGCGGGTTCTCCTACGAGCAGTACTTC.

V usage is TRBV14 and J usage is TRBJ2-7; D is unresolved. Trimming removed 1 base from V and 0 bases from J, with 10 bases in between. Germline V gene data show CDR1 as SGHDN and CDR2 as FVKESK. The CDR3 has 15 amino acids. The CDR3 protein is CASSQGNSRSYEQYF. CDR3 in DNA: TGTGCCAGCAGCCAAGGGAACAGTCGCTCCTACGAGCAGTACTTC.

The J gene is TRBJ2-7, the V gene TRBV9; a weak D match, TRBD2 (5 bases). CDR3 length: 13 amino acids. Germline V lookup: CDR1 SGDLS, CDR2 YYNGEE. The V and J ends lost 3 bases and 6 bases respectively, with 13 bases between them. Here the CDR3 reads CASSAPRVGEQYF. The CDR3 bases are TGTGCCAGCAGCGCGCCGAGGGTGGGCGAGCAGTACTTC.

The V and J genes are TRBV5-1 and TRBJ1-2; D is unclear. The V gene's germline CDR1 is SGHRS and CDR2 YFSETQ. The CDR3 extends over 13 amino acids. The V end lost 0 bases, the J end lost 4 bases, and 7 bases lay between the germline ends. The CDR3 loop reads CASSLGQSYGYTF. DNA for the CDR3: TGCGCCAGCAGCTTGGGGCAGTCCTATGGCTACACCTTC.